This paragraph reports one TCR beta chain. This entry belongs to a study of blood T cell repertoires in COVID-19. About the study: Spain, Italy and the United States supplied samples that represented acute and convalescent COVID-19. Sample material is recorded as cDNA or gDNA derived from T cells, B-cell-depleted T cells, or PBMCs.

Germline V gene lookup returns CDR1 SGHRS and CDR2 YFSETQ. Trimming at V came to 4 bases and at J to 2 bases, leaving 3 bases not matched to a gene. The length of the CDR3 is 15 residues. As processed by the authors: It was from reference gene primer amplification that nucleated cell counts were estimated. Clones were read by immunoSEQ multiplex PCR, and TCRdb kept only the in-frame ones, dropping some. V and J calls and clone size are those listed in that table; D and trimming were worked out from the DNA. This sample has about 30,000 clones, with 87% found just once. The origin of this receptor is a human donor in a cohort sampled during active COVID-19. The specimen was peripheral blood. The chain uses TRBV5-1 and TRBJ2-6; 7 bases fit TRBD1. DNA of the CDR3: TGCGCCAGCAGCCCGCAGGGGGCTGGGGCCAACGTCCTGACTTTC. This encodes CASSPQGAGANVLTF.